The T cell receptor beta chain under discussion was sequenced for a study of shared clonotypes between healthy human individuals (dated by TCRdb to the early 2020s). Broadly, across the study: The cohort comprised two women and a few men aged 18 to 49 years. For each donor, CD4 naive and CD4 memory were each run on three plates, CD8 naive on two plates, and CD8 memory on one plate. To estimate repertoire size and how much clonotypes are shared between individuals, the study performed deep sequencing of blood TCR repertoires from about 5 healthy adults. To increase sequencing depth and limit assay-specific biases, different laboratories used diverse techniques to prepare libraries and sequence TCR repertoires. Each donor's leukapheresis produced roughly between roughly 0.85 and 9.5 billion PBMCs. Beyond this particular receptor, the publication reports: Because the study included only a small number of donors, the genetic and exposure-history diversity represented was limited. Only blood was sampled, and tissue TCR repertoires likely differ from those in blood. About 5% of naive CD4, 3.5% of naive CD8, about 2.5% of memory CD4, and 0.4% of memory CD8 clonotypes were shared across several donors. Compared with non-shared clonotypes, the clonotypes found in all four sorted-subset donors had higher generation probabilities. Incomplete sequencing was indicated by rarefaction of sorted-subset datasets, despite the large sequencing depth. Pairwise subsampling led to the expectation that sequencing depth would affect the degree of clonotype sharing among donors. Naive subsets generally had larger estimated clonotype richness than memory subsets.

CD8 naive samples were CD45RO-negative cells positively selected for CCR7, giving a CD45RA+CCR7+ population that excluded TemRA cells. Donors were healthy HIV-negative adults with no recently reported acute infections or vaccinations. Only Caucasian adults living in Nashville, Tennessee, USA were represented among the donors. Blood was obtained by leukapheresis, after which PBMCs were separated by Ficoll-Histopaque density gradient centrifugation and cryopreserved in liquid nitrogen vapor phase. Purity and quantity of every magnetically sorted T cell population were checked by analytical flow cytometry. Genomic DNA was isolated from every sorted fraction and measured by UV absorbance on a Nanodrop 2000c. From cysteine to phenylalanine, the CDR3 is 14 amino acids long. Only CDR3 DNA is held: 42 bases, read in frame from base 1. V and J are trimmed by 4 bases and 3 bases, and the gene matches miss 3 bases of the junction. Sequences SGDLS (CDR1) and YYNGEE (CDR2) are obtained from the germline V gene.

Turning to this clone: No cognate antigen has been identified for it. The record has no base qualities; no much larger clone is one base away.

TCR CDR3 regions were amplified from genomic DNA by multiplex PCR using the deep immunoSEQ assay. Genomic DNA extracted from each cell subset was distributed evenly over all wells of several immunoSEQ 96-well plates, and each plate served as one replicate. For sorted subsets, each replicate PCR was loaded with approximately 0.2 ug genomic DNA, equivalent to about 30,000 T cell genomes. Purified libraries were quantified with a Qubit 3.0 fluorometer, sized on a Bioanalyzer 2100, and re-quantified with the KAPA Library Quantification kit. Each immunoSEQ 96-well plate was sequenced on its own single-read 150-cycle Illumina NextSeq 550 flow cell. The paper's processing steps were these. Because only junctional sequences without quality scores were contained in the immunoSEQ output, filtering matching that applied to full-length reads could not be performed. To assign V/J genes and CDR3, sequences were annotated against IMGT germline references using PyIR, a Python wrapper for IgBLAST v1.9. Reads were filtered out if the reads had weak V/J assignments (E-value above 1e-6), no CDR3, stop codons, out-of-frame junctions, or ambiguous translated residues. V3J clonotypes were defined by identical inferred V gene, J gene, and CDR3 amino acid sequence. The percentage overlap between two repertoires was calculated by dividing the number of shared unique clonotypes by the size of the smaller repertoire. Repertoire richness was assessed with RTK rarefaction, the Chao1 estimator, and Recon v2.1 estimates of unobserved clonotypes. For all TCRbeta clonotypes obtained by the gDNA method from four donors, generation probabilities were computed with OLGA. As stored in TCRdb, this immuneACCESS dataset retains in-frame rearrangements with V and J assigned. A fraction of the clones does not appear; measured against another copy, unresolved V genes explain less than half of the discrepancy, and the remainder lacks a known reason. Clone size and the V and J calls come from that table; the DNA yielded D and trimming. The table for this sample lists millions of clones; roughly 91% of them were counted only once. The biggest ten clones account for 1.7% of the sample.

This clonotype originated in a man between 18 and 35 years old in good health. Some clones in this sample may be carry-over from other donors' samples. Sequencing input: naive CD8+ T cells from PBMCs. Taken with the paper, the label for cell subset or site translates to: CD45RA+CCR7+. This receptor chain uses TRBV9 and TRBJ2-1; 8 central bases correspond to TRBD1. CDR3 region: CASSRTGIYNEQFF. DNA sequence: TGTGCCAGCAGCCGGACAGGGATCTACAATGAGCAGTTCTTC.